Below, 28 T cell receptor beta chains from the same sample are listed, as sequenced in a study of blood T cell repertoires in COVID-19. Assay: immunoSEQ multiplex PCR; the TCRdb copy retains only in-frame clones and omits some. The profile covers fewer than 300,000 clones, with around 81% appearing a single time and less than 3% taken by the ten largest. Material for sequencing was peripheral blood. Every receptor here comes from a woman aged 60 to 75 with active or convalescent COVID-19.

This clone came up once. The chain joins TRBV6-2 or TRBV6-3 to TRBJ1-1; D uncertain. The CDR3 covers 16 residues. The V end was cut by 4 bases, the J end by 1 base, with 16 bases between. The germline V gene encodes CDR1 MNHEY and CDR2 SVGEGT. CDR3 nucleotides: TGTGCCAGCAGTTCCGGGGTGGTAACGGGGAACACTGAAGCTTTCTTT. It specifies CASSSGVVTGNTEAFF.

This clone was seen only a few times. The V gene is TRBV29-1, the J gene TRBJ2-5; perhaps TRBD1 as D (6 bases). The V gene's germline CDR1 is SQVTM and CDR2 ANQGSEA. CDR3 length equals 14 residues. V lost 6 bases, J lost 0 bases, and 14 bases lay in between. In DNA, the CDR3 is TGCAGCGTAGAAAAAGGACAGAACCAAGAGACCCAGTACTTC. It specifies CSVEKGQNQETQYF. Full variable domain (outside the CDR3, taken from reference TRBV29-1 and TRBJ2-5): SAVISQKPSRDICQRGTSLTIQCQVDSQVTMMFWYRQQPGQSLTLIATANQGSEATYESGFVIDKFPISRPNLTFSTLTVSNMSPEDSSIYLCSVEKGQNQETQYFGPGTRLLVL.

The rearrangement uses TRBV6-4 and TRBJ2-5; D is ambiguous. CDR1 is MRHNA and CDR2 is SNTAGT in the germline V gene. The CDR3 loop spans 16 amino acids. V dropped 2 bases and J dropped 2 bases, with 15 bases sitting between them. The CDR3 nucleotides read TGTGCCAGCAGTGACCGACCTGGCCGAGCGCAAGAGACCCAGTACTTC. Protein product: CASSDRPGRAQETQYF.

This chain uses TRBV6-5 with TRBJ2-1, with D maybe TRBD2 (5 bases). Germline V gene data show CDR1 as MNHEY and CDR2 as SVGAGI. This CDR3 is 16 amino acids long. Trimming took 3 bases from V and 10 from J, leaving 22 bases between them. The CDR3 sequence: CASSYSSMAAVREQFF. The DNA of the CDR3 is TGTGCCAGCAGTTATTCCTCGATGGCAGCGGTTCGGGAGCAGTTCTTC.

Notes on this clone: Other DNA sequences from this sample encode an identical CDR3 as well. This rearrangement joins TRBV7-3 to TRBJ1-1; TRBD1 is a possible D gene (6 bases). Germline CDR1 reads SGHTA; CDR2 reads FQGTGA. The CDR3 length is 13 residues. V was cut by 4 bases and J by 1 base, with 7 bases left in between. The CDR3, as DNA: TGTGCCAGCAGCTCGGACAGGAACACTGAAGCTTTCTTT. This translates into CASSSDRNTEAFF.

This chain connects TRBV5-1 to TRBJ1-2; TRBD1 agrees at 7 bases. From germline, CDR1 is SGHRS and CDR2 YFSETQ. J gave up 4 bases and V 3 bases, and 3 bases lay outside the gene matches. This CDR3 spans 13 amino acids. The CDR3: CASSSTGSYGYTF. The CDR3 DNA reads as TGCGCCAGCAGCTCGACAGGGAGCTATGGCTACACCTTC.

This chain joins TRBV5-1 and TRBJ1-3; a weak D match, TRBD1 (5 bases). The germline gives CDR1 SGHRS, CDR2 YFSETQ. The CDR3 is 15 amino acids. V was pared by 2 bases and J by 1 base, with 10 bases between. The CDR3 is CASSLWGVSGNTIYF. CDR3 coding DNA: TGCGCCAGCAGCTTATGGGGGGTGTCTGGAAACACCATATATTTT.

The chain carries TRBV3-1 (or the pseudogene TRBV3-2) and TRBJ1-2, with 11 nucleotides matching TRBD1. CDR1 is LGHDT and CDR2 is YNNKEL in the germline V gene (reference sequence). CDR3 length: 13 amino acids. Trimming removed 1 base from V and 12 bases from J; junction bases left unmatched: 4. CDR3 sequence (DNA): TGTGCCAGCAGCCAAGGGGACAGGGGGATTCACACCTTC. Translated: CASSQGDRGIHTF.

V usage is TRBV2 and J usage is TRBJ2-3, with D hard to call. The CDR3 runs 15 residues. CDR1 and CDR2 from the germline V gene are SNHLY and FYNNEI. The V and J ends lost 6 bases and 3 bases respectively, with 16 bases between them. CDR3 amino acids: CASSALPAATDTQYF. The CDR3 DNA follows: TGTGCCAGCAGCGCCCTCCCCGCCGCGACAGATACGCAGTATTTT. Filled out from reference TRBV2 and TRBJ2-3, the complete variable domain reads EPEVTQTPSHQVTQMGQEVILRCVPISNHLYFYWYRQILGQKVEFLVSFYNNEISEKSEIFDDQFSVERPDGSNFTLKIRSTKLEDSAMYFCASSALPAATDTQYFGPGTRLTVL.

The gene calls are TRBV6-2 or TRBV6-3 and TRBJ1-1; D remains unclear. The CDR3 loop spans 12 amino acids. V was cut by 6 bases and J by 8 bases, with 13 bases left in between. Per germline, CDR1 MNHEY and CDR2 SVGEGT. The CDR3 loop reads CASRYGPEEAFF. In DNA form, the CDR3 reads TGTGCCAGCAGATACGGGCCAGAAGAAGCTTTCTTT.

The chain is built from TRBV6-5 and TRBJ2-7; the D gene is possibly TRBD2 (5 bases). CDR1 is MNHEY, CDR2 SVGAGI, per germline. CDR3 length: 14 residues. Trimming stripped 8 bases from V and 2 bases from J, with 16 bases between. CDR3 amino acids: CASRVGNEAYEQYF. CDR3 coding DNA: TGTGCCAGCCGGGTCGGGAATGAAGCCTACGAGCAGTACTTC.

The chain joins TRBV5-1 to TRBJ2-3, with D maybe TRBD2 (5 bases). The CDR3 is 13 amino acids. V gave up 3 bases and J gave up 3 bases, with 8 bases separating them. The germline gives CDR1 SGHRS, CDR2 YFSETQ. The CDR3 region is CASSWSGTDTQYF. In DNA form, the CDR3 reads TGCGCCAGCAGCTGGAGCGGAACAGATACGCAGTATTTT.

The gene calls are TRBV6-5 and TRBJ1-6; D is ambiguous. The CDR3 spans 15 residues. Trimming took off 6 bases at V and 0 bases at J, with 9 bases between the two ends. CDR1 is MNHEY and CDR2 is SVGAGI in the germline V gene. CDR3 sequence: CASRRRDSYNSPLHF. CDR3 coding DNA: TGTGCCAGCAGACGCCGGGACTCCTATAATTCACCCCTCCACTTT.

The chain combines TRBV18 with TRBJ2-6; D perhaps matches TRBD1 (5 bases). The CDR3 has 16 amino acids. Germline V gene data show CDR1 as KGHSH and CDR2 as LQKENI. Trimming left V 6 bases short and J 4 bases short, with 16 bases between. Written as DNA, the CDR3 is TGTGCCAGCTCGCAGCCAGGGTCGACCGGGGCCAACGTCCTGACTTTC. Its protein is CASSQPGSTGANVLTF.

This clone has only a few counts. The chain employs TRBV19 and TRBJ2-2; D may be TRBD1 (5 bases). CDR3 size: 16 residues. CDR1 is LNHDA and CDR2 is SQIVND in the germline V gene (reference sequence). V was cut by 3 bases and J by 4 bases, with 15 bases left in between. The CDR3 sequence is CASSMGLVGSTGELFF. CDR3 bases: TGTGCCAGTAGTATGGGGCTGGTGGGAAGCACCGGGGAGCTGTTTTTT.

The CDR3 coding sequence is TGTGCCAGCAGTGATGCGGGACAGGGATATGGCTACACCTTC. Translating it yields CASSDAGQGYGYTF. The chain recombines TRBV6-1 with TRBJ1-2, with TRBD1 identical over 9 bases. V was clipped by 3 bases and J by 5 bases; unmatched bases: 4. The CDR3 loop spans 14 amino acids. Germline V CDR1 and CDR2: MNHNS, SASEGT.

The chain is built from TRBV5-8 and TRBJ1-1; no clear D gene. This CDR3 has 15 amino acids. V was shortened by 0 bases and J by 2 bases, with 11 bases between the two germline ends. The germline V gene has CDR1 SGHTS and CDR2 YDEGEE. The CDR3 nucleotides read TGTGCCAGCAGCTTGGGGGTAGCAGTTAACACTGAAGCTTTCTTT. Its translation: CASSLGVAVNTEAFF.

The rearrangement joins TRBV7-9 to TRBJ1-1; 10 nucleotides align to TRBD1. The V gene's germline CDR1 is SEHNR and CDR2 FQNEAQ (reference sequence). The CDR3 has 17 residues. After removal of 6 bases from V and 0 bases from J, the junction contained 10 bases not matched to a gene. The CDR3 DNA is TGTGCCAGCAGTCGACAGGGGGCGTTCGTAATGAACACTGAAGCTTTCTTT. This codes for CASSRQGAFVMNTEAFF.

This chain connects TRBV5-1 to TRBJ1-2; possibly TRBD1 for D (5 bases). Germline CDR1 is SGHRS and CDR2 is YFSETQ. The CDR3 sequence is 12 residues long. The V end was cut by 3 bases, the J end by 4 bases, with 7 bases between. The DNA for the CDR3 is TGCGCCAGCAGCTACGACAGCTATGGCTACACCTTC. It encodes CASSYDSYGYTF.

This clone appeared a few times. Other nucleotide sequences from this sample produce the same CDR3. The V gene is TRBV11-2, the J gene TRBJ2-2; D unresolved. The germline CDR1 and CDR2 sequences are SGHAT and FQNNGV. The CDR3 runs to 13 residues. The ends were cut back, 1 base at V and 8 bases at J, with 8 bases in the middle. In nucleotides, the CDR3 is TGTGCCAGCAGCTTAGCGCGAAGTGGGGAGCTGTTTTTT. This gives the protein CASSLARSGELFF.

The V call is TRBV9, the J call TRBJ2-3; TRBD1 aligns across 10 bases. The CDR3 consists of 17 residues. The V gene's germline CDR1 is SGDLS and CDR2 YYNGEE. With 0 bases clipped from V and 2 bases from J, the junction kept 6 bases outside the gene matches. The CDR3 DNA reads TGTGCCAGCAGCGTAGCTAGGACAGGGGGTCCCACAGATACGCAGTATTTT. This translates into CASSVARTGGPTDTQYF. The whole variable domain, remainder taken from reference TRBV9 and TRBJ2-3, is DSGVTQTPKHLITATGQRVTLRCSPRSGDLSVYWYQQSLDQGLQFLIQYYNGEERAKGNILERFSAQQFPDLHSELNLSSLELGDSALYFCASSVARTGGPTDTQYFGPGTRLTVL.

V and J are TRBV30 and TRBJ1-1; D call uncertain. The V end lost 0 bases, the J end lost 5 bases, and 4 bases lay between the germline ends. This CDR3 is built from 11 residues. Per germline, CDR1 GTSNPN and CDR2 SVGIG (reference sequence). CDR3 nucleotide sequence: TGTGCCTGGAGTGTAGAGACTGAAGCTTTCTTT. Protein product: CAWSVETEAFF. The full variable domain, with the rest looked up from reference TRBV30 and TRBJ1-1, is SQTIHQWPATLVQPVGSPLSLECTVEGTSNPNLYWYRQAAGRGLQLLFYSVGIGQISSEVPQNLSASRPQDRQFILSSKKLLLSDSGFYLCAWSVETEAFFGQGTRLTVV.

This chain connects TRBV5-6 to TRBJ2-5; TRBD2 aligns across 9 bases. There are 17 residues in the CDR3. Germline values: CDR1 SGHDT, CDR2 YYEEEE. V dropped 4 bases and J dropped 5; count of bases not matched to a gene: 15. CDR3 in DNA: TGTGCCAGCAGCCTAGCGGGGCTAACGCCCAGGCGGGAGACCCAGTACTTC. Translating gives CASSLAGLTPRRETQYF.

J is TRBJ1-4 and V is TRBV12-5, with 8 bases fitting TRBD1. This CDR3 region has 14 residues. Trimming at V came to 7 bases and at J to 7 bases, leaving 8 bases not matched to a gene. Germline CDR1 and CDR2: LGHNT and FRNRAP. The CDR3 loop is CASATGQGGEKLFF. DNA of the CDR3: TGTGCTAGTGCAACCGGACAGGGCGGTGAAAAACTGTTTTTT. The complete variable domain, with remaining parts taken from reference TRBV12-5 and TRBJ1-4, reads DARVTQTPRHKVTEMGQEVTMRCQPILGHNTVFWYRQTMMQGLELLAYFRNRAPLDDSGMPKDRFSAEMPDATLATLKIQPSEPRDSAVYFCASATGQGGEKLFFGSGTQLSVL.

The chain is built from TRBV21-1 and TRBJ1-1. TRBV21-1 is labeled a pseudogene. The CDR3 is 15 residues long. In nucleotides, the CDR3 is TGTGCCAGCAGCAGGAGGGCCGGAATGAACACTGAAGCTTTCTTT. This sequence encodes CASSRRAGMNTEAFF.

The chain employs TRBV7-9 and TRBJ2-1; weak D call: TRBD2 (6 bases). The CDR3 length is 15 residues. In germline, CDR1 is SEHNR, CDR2 FQNEAQ (reference sequence). Trimming took 5 bases from V and 2 from J, leaving 13 bases between them. CDR3 residues: CASSPLGSPYNEQFF. The DNA of the CDR3 is TGTGCCAGCAGCCCCCTCGGGAGCCCCTACAATGAGCAGTTCTTC.

The DNA for the CDR3 is TGTGCCAGCAGCTTCACAACAGGGGGCGCGGAAGCTTTCTTT. It is translated as CASSFTTGGAEAFF. This sequence joins TRBV9 and TRBJ1-1; the match to TRBD1 covers 9 bases. V lost 4 bases, J lost 8 bases, and 9 bases stayed unmatched. The germline CDR1 and CDR2 sequences are SGDLS and YYNGEE. The CDR3 has 14 residues.

The chain is built from TRBV18 and TRBJ2-3; TRBD1 aligns across 8 bases. CDR1 is KGHSH, CDR2 LQKENI, per germline. V lost 2 bases, J lost 1 base, and 5 bases stayed unmatched. The length of the CDR3 is 16 residues. The CDR3 region has the DNA TGTGCCAGCTCACCAATGGGGACAGGAGGCACAGATACGCAGTATTTT. Amino acid sequence: CASSPMGTGGTDTQYF.